The clone carrying this T cell receptor (beta chain) came up a few times. With 1 base clipped from V and 2 bases from J, the junction kept 8 bases outside the gene matches. This CDR3 has 16 amino acids. Germline V lookup: CDR1 LGHDT, CDR2 YNNKEL (reference sequence). These data are taken from a study of T cells after yellow fever vaccination. TCRdb redid the calling of the 5' RACE reads with MiXCR, one entry per CDR3 protein. The repertoire includes around 300,000 distinct CDR3 sequences, 10% to 15% of them detected once, and roughly 0.5% sits in the top ten. This clonotype was obtained from a man younger than 45 who received the YFV17D yellow fever vaccine. Here the sequenced sample was CD4+ T cells sorted from PBMCs, taken 45 days after the yellow fever booster vaccination. The V gene is TRBV3-1, the J gene TRBJ2-7, with 7 bases identical to TRBD1. CDR3 in DNA: TGTGCCAGCAGCCAAGGTACAGGGGCGCTTGCCTACGAGCAGTACTTC. Amino acid sequence: CASSQGTGALAYEQYF.